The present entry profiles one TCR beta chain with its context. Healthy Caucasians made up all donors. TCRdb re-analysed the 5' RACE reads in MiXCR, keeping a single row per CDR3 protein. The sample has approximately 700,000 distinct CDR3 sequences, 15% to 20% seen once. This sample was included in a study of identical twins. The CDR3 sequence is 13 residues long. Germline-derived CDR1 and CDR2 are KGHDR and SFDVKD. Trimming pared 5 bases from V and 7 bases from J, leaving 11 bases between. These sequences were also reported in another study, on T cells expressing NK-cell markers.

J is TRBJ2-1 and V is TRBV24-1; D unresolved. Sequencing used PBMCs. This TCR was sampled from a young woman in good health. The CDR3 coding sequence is TGTGCCACCAGTGGGGTAGGGTCAAATGAGCAGTTCTTC. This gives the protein CATSGVGSNEQFF.